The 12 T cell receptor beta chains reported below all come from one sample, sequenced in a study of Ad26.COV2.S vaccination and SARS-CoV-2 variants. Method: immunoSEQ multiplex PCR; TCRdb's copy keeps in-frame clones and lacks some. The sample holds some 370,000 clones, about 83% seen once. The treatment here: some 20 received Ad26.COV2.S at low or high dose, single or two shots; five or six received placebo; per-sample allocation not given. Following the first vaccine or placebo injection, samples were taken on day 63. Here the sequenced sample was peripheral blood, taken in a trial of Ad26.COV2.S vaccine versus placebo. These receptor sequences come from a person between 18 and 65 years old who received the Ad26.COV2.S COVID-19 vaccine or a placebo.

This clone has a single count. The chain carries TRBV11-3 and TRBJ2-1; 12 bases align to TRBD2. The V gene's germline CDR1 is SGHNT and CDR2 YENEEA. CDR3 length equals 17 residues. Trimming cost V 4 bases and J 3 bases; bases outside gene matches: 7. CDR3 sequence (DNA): TGTGCCAGCAGCTCTACCAGGACTAGCGGGATCTACAATGAGCAGTTCTTC. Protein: CASSSTRTSGIYNEQFF.

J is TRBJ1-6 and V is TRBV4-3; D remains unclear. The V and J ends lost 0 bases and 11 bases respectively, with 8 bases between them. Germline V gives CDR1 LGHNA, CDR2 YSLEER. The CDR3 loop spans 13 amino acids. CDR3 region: CASSQEVGTPLHF. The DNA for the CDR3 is TGCGCCAGCAGCCAAGAGGTCGGGACACCCCTCCACTTT.

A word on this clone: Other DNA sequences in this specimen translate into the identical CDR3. This CDR3 reads CASSRRTDTQYF. DNA of the CDR3: TGTGCCAGTAGTCGTAGGACAGATACGCAGTATTTT. The gene calls are TRBV19 and TRBJ2-3, with no clear D. Trimming cost V 5 bases and J 3 bases, with 6 bases left between them. The germline V gene encodes CDR1 LNHDA and CDR2 SQIVND (reference sequence). This CDR3 is built from 12 residues.

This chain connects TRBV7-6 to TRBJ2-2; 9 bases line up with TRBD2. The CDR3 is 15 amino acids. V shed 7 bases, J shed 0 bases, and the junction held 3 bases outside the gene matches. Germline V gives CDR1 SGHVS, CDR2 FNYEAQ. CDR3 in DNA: TGTGCCAGCAAGGGACTAGCAGCGAACACCGGGGAGCTGTTTTTT. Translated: CASKGLAANTGELFF. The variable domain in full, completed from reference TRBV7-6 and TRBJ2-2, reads GAGVSQSPRYKVTKRGQDVALRCDPISGHVSLYWYRQALGQGPEFLTYFNYEAQQDKSGLPNDRFSAERPEGSISTLTIQRTEQRDSAMYRCASKGLAANTGELFFGEGSRLTVL.

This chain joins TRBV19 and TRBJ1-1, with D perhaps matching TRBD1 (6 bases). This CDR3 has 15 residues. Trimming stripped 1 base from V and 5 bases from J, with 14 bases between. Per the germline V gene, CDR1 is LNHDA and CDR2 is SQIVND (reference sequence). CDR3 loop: CASSIGGTGLTEAFF. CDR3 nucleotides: TGTGCCAGTAGTATAGGGGGAACAGGGTTGACTGAAGCTTTCTTT. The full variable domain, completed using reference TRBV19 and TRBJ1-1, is DGGITQSPKYLFRKEGQNVTLSCEQNLNHDAMYWYRQDPGQGLRLIYYSQIVNDFQKGDIAEGYSVSREKKESFPLTVTSAQKNPTAFYLCASSIGGTGLTEAFFGQGTRLTVV.

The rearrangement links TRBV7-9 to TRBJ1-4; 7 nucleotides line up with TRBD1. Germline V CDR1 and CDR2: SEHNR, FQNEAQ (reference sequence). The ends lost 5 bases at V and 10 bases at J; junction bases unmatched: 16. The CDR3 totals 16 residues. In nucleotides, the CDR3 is TGTGCCAGCAGCCATGATCTCGGGACAGTTTTTGGAAAACTGTTTTTT. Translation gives CASSHDLGTVFGKLFF.

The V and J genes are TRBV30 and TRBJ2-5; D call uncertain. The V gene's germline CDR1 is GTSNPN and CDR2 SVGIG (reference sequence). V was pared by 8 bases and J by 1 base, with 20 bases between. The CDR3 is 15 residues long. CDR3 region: CAHESWAETQETQYF. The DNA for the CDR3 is TGTGCCCACGAAAGCTGGGCAGAGACCCAAGAGACCCAGTACTTC.

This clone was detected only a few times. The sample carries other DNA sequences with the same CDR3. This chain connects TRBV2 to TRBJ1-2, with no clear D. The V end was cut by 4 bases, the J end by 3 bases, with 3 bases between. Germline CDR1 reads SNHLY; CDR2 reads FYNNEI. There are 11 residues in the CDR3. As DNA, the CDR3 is TGTGCCAGCAGTGGCCACTATGGCTACACCTTC. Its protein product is CASSGHYGYTF.

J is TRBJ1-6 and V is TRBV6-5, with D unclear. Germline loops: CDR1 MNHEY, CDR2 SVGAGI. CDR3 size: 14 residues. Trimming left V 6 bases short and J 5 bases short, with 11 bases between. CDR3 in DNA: TGTGCCAGCAGGAGGACTGCCGATAATTCACCCCTCCACTTT. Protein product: CASRRTADNSPLHF.

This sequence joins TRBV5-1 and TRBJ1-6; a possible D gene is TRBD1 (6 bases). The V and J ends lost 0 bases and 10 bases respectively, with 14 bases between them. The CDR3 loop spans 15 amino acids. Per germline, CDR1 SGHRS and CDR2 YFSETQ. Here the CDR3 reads CASSLDGGEGSPLHF. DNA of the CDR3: TGCGCCAGCAGCTTGGACGGGGGCGAGGGATCACCCCTCCACTTT.

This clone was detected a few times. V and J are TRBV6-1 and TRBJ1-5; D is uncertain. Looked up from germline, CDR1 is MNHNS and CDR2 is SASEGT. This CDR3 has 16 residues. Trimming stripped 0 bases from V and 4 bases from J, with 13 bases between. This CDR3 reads CASSEALRRANQPQHF. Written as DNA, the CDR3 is TGTGCCAGCAGTGAAGCCCTTAGACGGGCTAATCAGCCCCAGCATTTT.

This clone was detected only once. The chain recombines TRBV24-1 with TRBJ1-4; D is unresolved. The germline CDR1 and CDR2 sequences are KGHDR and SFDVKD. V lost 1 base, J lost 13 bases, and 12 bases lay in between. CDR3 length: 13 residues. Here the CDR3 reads CATSDLLGMGLFF. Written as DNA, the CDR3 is TGTGCCACCAGTGATTTATTGGGAATGGGACTGTTTTTT.